This is a list of T cell receptor beta chains from one sample in a study of shared clonotypes between healthy human individuals. Repertoires were generated with immunoSEQ multiplex PCR, while TCRdb's copy carries only in-frame clones and drops some. Among about 2 million clones listed, less than 95% were seen once. Sequencing input: naive CD8+ T cells sorted from blood. These receptors all come from a man younger than 35 in good health. CDR3s include the opening cysteine and the closing phenylalanine or tryptophan. D genes are given only for firm matches. The size entry is marked missing in some rows and otherwise reads once, few, many or a size class.

V gene	D gene	clone size	J gene	CDR3 protein	CDR3 DNA
TRBV6-5	NA	NA	TRBJ2-3	CASSYGGGRADTQYF	TGTGCCAGCAGTTACGGGGGAGGAAGAGCAGATACGCAGTATTTT
TRBV7-9	NA	NA	TRBJ2-7	CASRPDSSLSYEQYF	TGTGCCAGCAGACCCGACTCTTCCCTCTCCTACGAGCAGTACTTC
TRBV7-3	NA	NA	TRBJ2-3	CASSLKKGVDTQYF	TGTGCCAGCAGCTTAAAAAAGGGCGTAGATACGCAGTATTTT
TRBV7-2	NA	NA	TRBJ2-5	CASSSGRQETQYF	TGTGCCAGCAGCTCCGGGCGTCAAGAGACCCAGTACTTC
TRBV6-5	TRBD1	NA	TRBJ1-2	CASSYSTGGADYTF	TGTGCCAGCAGTTACTCCACAGGGGGCGCGGACTACACCTTC
TRBV4-1	TRBD2	NA	TRBJ2-7	CASSEVGLAGNHEQYF	TGCGCCAGCAGCGAAGTCGGCCTAGCGGGCAACCACGAGCAGTACTTC
TRBV9	NA	NA	TRBJ2-7	CASSAGTGEQYF	TGTGCCAGCAGCGCGGGGACTGGCGAGCAGTACTTC
TRBV7-6	NA	NA	TRBJ2-1	CASSWGADNEQFF	TGTGCCAGCAGCTGGGGGGCGGACAATGAGCAGTTCTTC
TRBV6-1	NA	NA	TRBJ1-1	CASSAKKVRSDTEAFF	TGTGCCAGCAGTGCCAAGAAGGTGCGATCGGACACTGAAGCTTTCTTT
TRBV6-5	NA	once	TRBJ1-2	CASSPLARENYGYTF	TGTGCCAGCAGTCCTTTAGCCAGGGAAAACTATGGCTACACCTTC
TRBV27	TRBD2	NA	TRBJ2-7	CASSPGTNYEQYF	TGTGCCAGCAGCCCCGGGACTAACTACGAGCAGTACTTC
TRBV6-6	NA	NA	TRBJ2-5	CASIGDSIETQYF	TGTGCCAGCATTGGGGATTCGATAGAGACCCAGTACTTC
TRBV4-1	NA	NA	TRBJ1-2	CASSQDRTANYGYTF	TGCGCCAGCAGCCAAGATCGGACAGCAAACTATGGCTACACCTTC
TRBV6-5	NA	NA	TRBJ1-1	CASSNPAALGTEAFF	TGTGCCAGCAGTAACCCGGCGGCGCTGGGCACTGAAGCTTTCTTT
TRBV4-3	TRBD2	NA	TRBJ2-1	CASSQDAGGHEDNEQFF	TGCGCCAGCAGCCAAGATGCGGGAGGGCACGAGGACAATGAGCAGTTCTTC
TRBV7-2	NA	once	TRBJ2-7	CASSLVEGITPEQYF	TGTGCCAGCAGCCTAGTCGAAGGCATCACCCCCGAGCAGTACTTC
TRBV7-6	NA	NA	TRBJ2-7	CASSSGGGYEQYF	TGTGCCAGCAGCTCAGGGGGGGGCTACGAGCAGTACTTC
TRBV4-3	NA	once	TRBJ1-4	CASSQEWGNEKLFF	TGCGCCAGCAGCCAAGAATGGGGGAATGAAAAACTGTTTTTT
TRBV19	TRBD1	NA	TRBJ1-2	CASRSGTGDGYTF	TGTGCCAGTAGATCCGGGACAGGGGATGGCTACACCTTC
TRBV6-1	TRBD1	NA	TRBJ1-2	CASTRDSYGYTF	TGTGCCAGCACCCGGGACAGCTATGGCTACACCTTC
TRBV9	TRBD2	NA	TRBJ2-5	CASSVAGREVETQYF	TGTGCCAGCAGCGTAGCTGGCCGGGAGGTGGAGACCCAGTACTTC
TRBV7-9	TRBD2	NA	TRBJ2-5	CASSLSSGRNFETQYF	TGTGCCAGCAGCTTATCTAGCGGGAGGAACTTCGAGACCCAGTACTTC
TRBV4-1	TRBD1	NA	TRBJ1-2	CASSLPGQVYGYTF	TGCGCCAGCAGCCTGCCGGGACAGGTTTATGGCTACACCTTC
TRBV27	NA	NA	TRBJ1-5	CASSPDRYQPQHF	TGTGCCAGCAGTCCAGACAGATATCAGCCCCAGCATTTT
TRBV4-1	NA	NA	TRBJ2-2	CASSQLEIDTGELFF	TGCGCCAGCAGCCAACTGGAGATTGACACCGGGGAGCTGTTTTTT
TRBV13	NA	NA	TRBJ1-2	CASSLLTDTYPYGYTF	TGTGCCAGCAGCCTATTGACGGACACCTACCCCTATGGCTACACCTTC
TRBV7-6	NA	NA	TRBJ2-7	CASSLGPTGPYEQYF	TGTGCCAGCAGCTTAGGCCCGACAGGTCCCTACGAGCAGTACTTC
TRBV9	NA	few	TRBJ2-7	CASSLTPGYEQYF	TGTGCCAGCAGCCTCACACCGGGCTACGAGCAGTACTTC
TRBV7-9	NA	NA	TRBJ2-7	CASSLDSSYEQYF	TGTGCCAGCAGCTTAGACAGTTCCTACGAGCAGTACTTC